This T cell receptor beta chain was found in a study of neoadjuvant nivolumab and ipilimumab in lung cancer. TCRdb's table, derived via immunoSEQ multiplex PCR, lists solely in-frame clones and lacks some. The top ten clones hold about 3.5% of a sample with over 45,000 clones, around 88% of them seen once. Remarks on this clone: Distinct nucleotide sequences in the sample also encode this CDR3.

The receptor's source is an adult with non-small cell lung cancer. Some clones in this sample may be carry-over from other donors' samples. This material consisted of blood, taken before neoadjuvant nivolumab, alone or with ipilimumab.

The CDR3 loop reads CASSLVLAGGGDTQYF. CDR3 DNA: TGCGCCAGCAGCTTGGTGCTAGCGGGAGGGGGAGATACGCAGTATTTT. The chain carries TRBV5-1 and TRBJ2-3; 12 bases are shared with TRBD2. The germline CDR1 and CDR2 sequences are SGHRS and YFSETQ. Unmatched junction bases numbered 4, after V lost 0 bases and J lost 5 bases. The CDR3 is 16 amino acids.